The rows below give T cell receptor beta chains drawn from one sample of a study of Graves' ophthalmopathy and Graves' hyperthyroidism. TCRdb reanalysed the multiplex PCR reads using MiXCR and keeps one entry per CDR3 protein. Among approximately 380,000 distinct CDR3 sequences listed, around 21% were seen once. Sequencing was carried out using peripheral blood. The receptors originated from a woman aged 18-29 years with stable Graves' hyperthyroidism. Each CDR3 is given with its conserved first and last residue. D genes are given only for firm matches. Clone size is given for some rows only: seen once, a few or many times, or a class if the clone is expanded.

>-|many|TRBV6-1|TRBJ1-2
CASSESGGSYGYTF
TGTGCCAGCAGTGAATCCGGGGGATCTTATGGCTACACCTTC
>TRBD1|many|TRBV6-2/TRBV6-3|TRBJ1-2
CASSYAGQEFLRGYTF
TGTGCCAGCAGTTACGCGGGACAGGAATTCTTGCGGGGCTACACCTTC
>TRBD2|many|TRBV11-2|TRBJ2-6
CASSLNLAGAGANVLTF
TGTGCCAGCAGCTTAAATCTAGCGGGAGCCGGGGCCAACGTCCTGACTTTC
>TRBD1|-|TRBV11-2|TRBJ2-7
CASSLGSRDRGYEQYF
TGTGCCAGCAGCTTGGGCAGCCGGGACAGGGGCTACGAGCAGTACTTC
>-|many|TRBV20-1|TRBJ2-7
CSAHTDSSYEQYF
TGCAGTGCCCACACGGACAGTTCCTACGAGCAGTACTTC
>-|many|TRBV12-3/TRBV12-4|TRBJ2-7
CASSFSLSYEQYF
TGTGCCAGCAGTTTCAGTCTCTCCTACGAGCAGTACTTC
>TRBD2|many|TRBV20-1|TRBJ2-7
CSARRASGTRYEQYF
TGCAGTGCTAGACGCGCTAGCGGGACGAGATACGAGCAGTACTTC
>TRBD2|many|TRBV6-5|TRBJ2-7
CASSPGVSGTYEQYF
TGTGCCAGCAGTCCCGGGGTTAGCGGGACCTACGAGCAGTACTTC
>TRBD1|few|TRBV11-1|TRBJ2-7
CASSLAGPGQGTYEQYF
TGTGCCAGCAGCTTAGCGGGGCCCGGACAGGGGACCTACGAGCAGTACTTC
>TRBD2|many|TRBV6-5|TRBJ2-7
CASSYRGGESYEQYF
TGTGCCAGCAGTTACCGGGGGGGCGAGTCCTACGAGCAGTACTTC
>-|-|TRBV7-8|TRBJ1-5
CASGGLGQGRRGNQPQHF
TGTGCCAGTGGGGGGTTGGGGCAGGGAAGAAGGGGCAATCAGCCCCAGCATTTT
>TRBD1|-|TRBV12-3/TRBV12-4|TRBJ1-1
CASSSGRGLNTEAFF
TGTGCCAGCAGCTCCGGAAGGGGGCTGAACACTGAAGCTTTCTTT
>-|many|TRBV11-2|TRBJ1-1
CASSRGGNTEAFF
TGTGCCAGCAGCCGAGGGGGAAACACTGAAGCTTTCTTT
>-|many|TRBV29-1|TRBJ2-5
CSVEAGALETQYF
TGCAGCGTTGAAGCAGGGGCATTAGAGACCCAGTACTTC
>TRBD2|many|TRBV7-3|TRBJ2-2
CASCSGRVENTGELFF
TGTGCCAGCTGTAGCGGGAGGGTTGAGAACACCGGGGAGCTGTTTTTT
>-|many|TRBV10-3|TRBJ2-7
CAISESWEVHF
TGTGCCATCAGTGAGTCGTGGGAGGTCCATTTC
>TRBD1|many|TRBV6-5|TRBJ1-5
CASSYSGQGSGNQPQHF
TGTGCCAGCAGTTACTCAGGACAGGGTAGCGGCAATCAGCCCCAGCATTTT
>-|few|TRBV19|TRBJ2-3
CASSISTDTQYF
TGTGCCAGTAGTATCAGCACAGATACGCAGTATTTT
>TRBD1|many|TRBV5-1|TRBJ1-1
CASSDQGADTEAFF
TGCGCCAGCAGCGATCAGGGGGCAGACACTGAAGCTTTCTTT
>TRBD2|many|TRBV20-1|TRBJ2-5
CSARGLAGMETQYF
TGCAGTGCTAGAGGACTAGCGGGGATGGAGACCCAGTACTTC
>-|many|TRBV12-3/TRBV12-4|TRBJ1-1
CASSFYLDTEAFF
TGTGCCAGCAGTTTTTACCTTGACACTGAAGCTTTCTTT
>-|many|TRBV7-2|TRBJ2-7
CASSSIRTATNYEQYF
TGTGCCAGCAGCTCTATAAGGACAGCCACCAACTACGAGCAGTACTTC